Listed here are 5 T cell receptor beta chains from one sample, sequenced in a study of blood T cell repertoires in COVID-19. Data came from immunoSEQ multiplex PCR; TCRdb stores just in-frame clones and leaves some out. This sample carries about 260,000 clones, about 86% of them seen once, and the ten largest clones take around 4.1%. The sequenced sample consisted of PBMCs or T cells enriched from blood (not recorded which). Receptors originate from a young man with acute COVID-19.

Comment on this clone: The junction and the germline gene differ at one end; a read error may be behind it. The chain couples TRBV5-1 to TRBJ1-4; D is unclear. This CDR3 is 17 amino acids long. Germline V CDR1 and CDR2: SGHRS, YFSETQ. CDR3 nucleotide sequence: TGTGCCAGCAGCTCGGACCGGCAGTCGGGAGGCGGTAGAAAACTGTTTTTT. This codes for CASSSDRQSGGGRKLFF.

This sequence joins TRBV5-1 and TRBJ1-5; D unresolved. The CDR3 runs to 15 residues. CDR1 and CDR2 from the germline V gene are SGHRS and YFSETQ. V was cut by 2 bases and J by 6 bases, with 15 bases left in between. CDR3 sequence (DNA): TGCGCCAGCAGCTTAAGTCCCGAGGGAGGTCAGCCCCAGCATTTT. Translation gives CASSLSPEGGQPQHF.

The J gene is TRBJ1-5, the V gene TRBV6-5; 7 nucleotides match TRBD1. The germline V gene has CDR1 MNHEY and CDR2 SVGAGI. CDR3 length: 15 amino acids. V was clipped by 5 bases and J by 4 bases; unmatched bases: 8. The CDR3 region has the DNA TGTGCCAGCAGTCGCGAACCCAGGGGGAATCAGCCCCAGCATTTT. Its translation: CASSREPRGNQPQHF.

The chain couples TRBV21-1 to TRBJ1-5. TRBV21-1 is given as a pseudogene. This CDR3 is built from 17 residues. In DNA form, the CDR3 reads TGTGCCAGCAGCAAAGTTATAATTTACGAGGGCAATCAGCCCCAGCATTTT. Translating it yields CASSKVIIYEGNQPQHF.

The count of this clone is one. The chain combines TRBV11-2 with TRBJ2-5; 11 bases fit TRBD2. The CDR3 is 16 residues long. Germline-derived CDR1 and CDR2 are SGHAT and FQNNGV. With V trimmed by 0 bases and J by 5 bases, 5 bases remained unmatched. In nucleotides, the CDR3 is TGTGCCAGCAGCTTAGATATAGCGGGGGGGTTTGAGACCCAGTACTTC. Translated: CASSLDIAGGFETQYF.